The T cell receptor (beta chain) under discussion was sequenced for a study of T cells in Graves' hyperthyroidism and ophthalmopathy. Concerning this clonotype itself: What it binds is unknown. A much larger clone lies one base from this, so it may be a read error.

Diagnosis relied on clinical symptoms, serum thyroxine and TRAb, thyroid ultrasound and orbital computed tomography. The CDR3 is made up of 14 amino acids. Germline-derived CDR1 and CDR2 are SEHNR and FQNEAQ (reference sequence). V was pared by 9 bases and J by 8 bases, with 17 bases between. RNA transcripts served as the template for amplifying TCR beta CDR3 regions. The HTBI set primed first-round TCR CDR3 RT-PCR. From the multiplex PCR reads, TCRdb called clonotypes with MiXCR, one entry per CDR3 protein. The sample has hundreds of thousands of distinct CDR3 sequences, about 45% seen once. Study-wide results and limits: Appearing also in blood were most of the thyroid clonotypes expanded above 0.001. Ophthalmopathy was identified by the model a median approximately six months ahead of onset.

Sequenced input: peripheral blood or thyroid tissue (not recorded which). The sequence was obtained from an adult man with Graves' disease, either hyperthyroidism or ophthalmopathy (not recorded which). The chain joins TRBV7-9 to TRBJ1-6; D not resolved. CDR3 nucleotides: TGTGCCAGTAGTAGTGGCCGACTGGATTCACCCCTCCACTTT. Protein sequence: CASSSGRLDSPLHF.